This TCR beta chain was retrieved from a study of T-cell memory formation after mild COVID-19. Overall study: TCR clusters mostly belonged to single donors. Whole-study findings and limits: The pre-infection memory compartment contained some responding clones, suggesting cross-reactive memory joined.

The V gene's germline CDR1 is SGHKS and CDR2 YYEKEE (reference sequence). Trimming took 6 bases from V and 0 from J, leaving 10 bases between them. This CDR3 comprises 14 residues. TCR alpha and TCR beta cDNA libraries carrying sample barcodes and UMIs came from 5'RACE with constant-segment primers. TCRdb ran MiXCR on the 5' RACE reads and lists one entry per CDR3 protein. The table records over 450,000 distinct CDR3 sequences, roughly 21% of them present only once. As for this clonotype: Its specificity is not known.

Sample: PBMCs or a T cell subset sorted from them (not recorded which). The receptor's source is an adult woman who had mild COVID-19 (a few samples of this study predate the infection). Cell type and time point are not known. V is TRBV5-5 and J is TRBJ2-1, with TRBD1 as a possible D gene (5 bases). This chain's CDR3 is CASIWGRSYNEQFF. CDR3 coding DNA: TGTGCCAGCATCTGGGGCCGCTCCTACAATGAGCAGTTCTTC. The full variable domain, in which reference TRBV5-5 and TRBJ2-1 provide the parts outside the CDR3, is DAGVTQSPTHLIKTRGQQVTLRCSPISGHKSVSWYQQVLGQGPQFIFQYYEKEERGRGNFPDRFSARQFPNYSSELNVNALLLGDSALYLCASIWGRSYNEQFFGPGTRLTVL.